The clone carrying this T cell receptor beta chain was detected once. The V gene's germline CDR1 is SEHNR and CDR2 FQNEAQ (reference sequence). V shed 5 bases and J shed 10 bases, with 20 bases lying between them. This CDR3 contains 14 residues. The data are from a study of T cell responses to AZD1222 COVID-19 vaccine. Profiled with immunoSEQ multiplex PCR; TCRdb holds only in-frame clones, not every one. This table has approximately 120,000 clones, about 93% appearing once. The specimen comprised peripheral blood, sampled on day 0 of AZD1222 vaccination. This sequence joins TRBV7-9 and TRBJ1-1, with D tentatively TRBD1 (5 bases). The source is an adult in good health. Here the CDR3 reads CASSPVGPHGGAFF. DNA of the CDR3: TGTGCCAGCAGCCCCGTGGGGCCACACGGCGGAGCTTTCTTT. The full variable domain, in which reference TRBV7-9 and TRBJ1-1 provide the parts outside the CDR3, is DTGVSQNPRHKITKRGQNVTFRCDPISEHNRLYWYRQTLGQGPEFLTYFQNEAQLEKSRLLSDRFSAERPKGSFSTLEIQRTEQGDSAMYLCASSPVGPHGGAFFGQGTRLTVV.